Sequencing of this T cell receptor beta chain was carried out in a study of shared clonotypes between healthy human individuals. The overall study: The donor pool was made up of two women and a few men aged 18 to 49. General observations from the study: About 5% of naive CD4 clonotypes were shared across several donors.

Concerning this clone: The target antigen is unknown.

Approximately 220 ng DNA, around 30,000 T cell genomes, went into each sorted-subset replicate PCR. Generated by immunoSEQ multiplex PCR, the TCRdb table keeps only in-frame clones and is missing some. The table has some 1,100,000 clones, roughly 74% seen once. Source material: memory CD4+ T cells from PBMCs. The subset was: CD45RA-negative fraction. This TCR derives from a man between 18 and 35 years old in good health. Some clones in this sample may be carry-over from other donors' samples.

The CDR3 DNA reads as TGCAGCGCCTACAGGGTAAAAGAGACCCAGTACTTC. Translating it yields CSAYRVKETQYF. The chain uses TRBV29-1 and TRBJ2-5; D might be TRBD1 (6 bases). CDR3 length equals 12 residues. Germline V gene data show CDR1 as SQVTM and CDR2 as ANQGSEA. Deletions cut 7 bases from V and 3 bases from J, with 12 bases between.